These 2 T cell receptor beta chains came from one sample sequenced in a study of identical twins. TCRdb called the 5' RACE reads again in MiXCR, with one record for every CDR3 protein. The sample consists of approximately 590,000 distinct CDR3 sequences, around 9.6% of them appearing once. The sample was also linked to a second study, of yellow fever vaccine responses in identical twins.

Sequencing was carried out using PBMCs. The receptors were sampled from a woman under 30 in good health.

V usage is TRBV7-2 and J usage is TRBJ1-2, with D possibly TRBD1 on 5 matching bases. The CDR3 has 14 residues. V lost 2 bases, J lost 3 bases, and 10 bases lay in between. The V gene's germline CDR1 is SGHTA and CDR2 FQGNSA. CDR3 protein: CASSLRQGDYGYTF. The CDR3 bases are TGTGCCAGCAGCTTACGCCAGGGTGACTATGGCTACACCTTC.

In this sample, this clonotype turned up many times. The rearrangement joins TRBV6-1 to TRBJ2-2; TRBD1 might be the D (5 bases). The CDR3 has 16 residues. V lost 5 bases, J lost 3 bases, and 16 bases lay in between. CDR1 and CDR2 from the germline V gene are MNHNS and SASEGT. This chain's CDR3 is CASSKVRDSYTGELFF. The CDR3 DNA reads as TGTGCCAGCAGTAAGGTCAGGGATTCGTACACCGGGGAGCTGTTTTTT.